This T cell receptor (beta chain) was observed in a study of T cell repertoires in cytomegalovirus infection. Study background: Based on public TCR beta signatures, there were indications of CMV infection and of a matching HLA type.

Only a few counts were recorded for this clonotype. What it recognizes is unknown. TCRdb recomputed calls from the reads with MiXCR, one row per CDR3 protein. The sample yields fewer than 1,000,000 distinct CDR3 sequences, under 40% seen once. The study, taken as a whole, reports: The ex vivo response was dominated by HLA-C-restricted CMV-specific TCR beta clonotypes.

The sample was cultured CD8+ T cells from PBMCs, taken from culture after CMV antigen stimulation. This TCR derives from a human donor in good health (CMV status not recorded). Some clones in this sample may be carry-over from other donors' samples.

In DNA form, the CDR3 reads TGTGCCACCAGCAGAGGAAAGGGACAAGCTAACTATGGCTACACCTTC. Its protein product is CATSRGKGQANYGYTF. The rearrangement uses TRBV15 and TRBJ1-2, with D possibly TRBD1 on 6 matching bases. The CDR3 totals 16 residues. Germline V gene sequence: CDR1 LNHNV, CDR2 YYDKDF (reference sequence). Trimming took off 1 base at V and 0 bases at J, with 12 bases between the two ends.